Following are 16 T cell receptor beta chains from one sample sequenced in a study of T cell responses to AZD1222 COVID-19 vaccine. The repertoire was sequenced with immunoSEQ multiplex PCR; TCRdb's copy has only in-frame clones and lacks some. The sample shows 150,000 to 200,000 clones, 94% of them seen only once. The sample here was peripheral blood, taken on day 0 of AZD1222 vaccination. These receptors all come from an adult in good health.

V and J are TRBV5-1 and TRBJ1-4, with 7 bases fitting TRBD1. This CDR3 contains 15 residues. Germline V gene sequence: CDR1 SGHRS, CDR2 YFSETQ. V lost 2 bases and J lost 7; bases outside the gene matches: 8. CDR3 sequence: CASSLTGEGSEKLFF. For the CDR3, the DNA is TGCGCCAGCAGCTTAACAGGGGAGGGAAGTGAAAAACTGTTTTTT.

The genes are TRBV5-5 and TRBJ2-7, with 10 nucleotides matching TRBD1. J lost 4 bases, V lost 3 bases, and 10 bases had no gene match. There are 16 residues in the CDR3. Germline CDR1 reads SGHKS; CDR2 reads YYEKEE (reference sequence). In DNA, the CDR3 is TGTGCCAGCAGCTGGAACCTTGGACAGGGGGGTTACGAGCAGTACTTC. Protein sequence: CASSWNLGQGGYEQYF.

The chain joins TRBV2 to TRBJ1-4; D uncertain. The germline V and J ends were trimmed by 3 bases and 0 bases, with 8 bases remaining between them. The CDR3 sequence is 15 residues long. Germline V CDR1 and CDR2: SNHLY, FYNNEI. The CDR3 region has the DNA TGTGCCAGCAGTGAGACACCGTCAACTAATGAAAAACTGTTTTTT. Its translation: CASSETPSTNEKLFF.

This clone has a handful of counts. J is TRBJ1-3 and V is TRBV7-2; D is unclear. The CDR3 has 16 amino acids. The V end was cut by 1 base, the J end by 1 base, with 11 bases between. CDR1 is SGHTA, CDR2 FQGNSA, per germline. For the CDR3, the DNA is TGTGCCAGCAGCTTAGAGCATATTGTTTCTGGAAACACCATATATTTT. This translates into CASSLEHIVSGNTIYF.

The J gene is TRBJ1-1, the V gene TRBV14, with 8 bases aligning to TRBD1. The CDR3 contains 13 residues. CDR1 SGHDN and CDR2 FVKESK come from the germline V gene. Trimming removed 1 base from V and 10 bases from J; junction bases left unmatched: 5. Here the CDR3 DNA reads TGTGCCAGCAGCCAAGGAGGCAGGGGGCCAGCTTTCTTT. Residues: CASSQGGRGPAFF.

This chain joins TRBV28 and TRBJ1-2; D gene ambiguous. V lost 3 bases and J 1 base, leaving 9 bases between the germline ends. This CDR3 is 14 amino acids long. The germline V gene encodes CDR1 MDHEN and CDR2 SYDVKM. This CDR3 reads CASSLSADNYGYTF. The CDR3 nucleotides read TGTGCCAGCAGTTTGTCGGCTGATAACTATGGCTACACCTTC.

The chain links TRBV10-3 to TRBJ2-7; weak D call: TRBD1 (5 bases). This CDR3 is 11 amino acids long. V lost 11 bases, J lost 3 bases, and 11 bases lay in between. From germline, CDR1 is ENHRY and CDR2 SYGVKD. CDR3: CAPTGVYEQYF. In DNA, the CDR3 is TGTGCCCCAACAGGAGTCTACGAGCAGTACTTC.

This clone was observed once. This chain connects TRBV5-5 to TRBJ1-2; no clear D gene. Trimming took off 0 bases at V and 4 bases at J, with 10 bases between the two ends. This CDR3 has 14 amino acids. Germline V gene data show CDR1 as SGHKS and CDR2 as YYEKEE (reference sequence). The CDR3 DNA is TGTGCCAGCAGCTTGGATAGGGCCATCTATGGCTACACCTTC. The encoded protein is CASSLDRAIYGYTF.

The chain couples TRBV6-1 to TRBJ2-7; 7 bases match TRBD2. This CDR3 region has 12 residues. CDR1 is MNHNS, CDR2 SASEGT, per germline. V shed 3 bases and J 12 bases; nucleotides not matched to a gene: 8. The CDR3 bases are TGTGCCAGCAGTGAGATGAGACTAGCACCGTACTTC. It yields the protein CASSEMRLAPYF.

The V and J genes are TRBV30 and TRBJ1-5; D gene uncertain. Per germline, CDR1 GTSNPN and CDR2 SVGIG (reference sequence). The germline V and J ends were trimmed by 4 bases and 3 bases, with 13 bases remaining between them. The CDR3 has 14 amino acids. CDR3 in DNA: TGTGCCTGGACCGTGGGCGGATTCAATCAGCCCCAGCATTTT. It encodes CAWTVGGFNQPQHF.

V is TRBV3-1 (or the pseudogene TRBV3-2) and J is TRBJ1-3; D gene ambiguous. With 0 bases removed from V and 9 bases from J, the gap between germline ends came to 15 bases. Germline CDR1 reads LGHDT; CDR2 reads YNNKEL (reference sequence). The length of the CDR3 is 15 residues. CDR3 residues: CASSQEPVVVGTIYF. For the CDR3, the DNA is TGTGCCAGCAGCCAAGAACCAGTGGTAGTGGGCACCATATATTTT.

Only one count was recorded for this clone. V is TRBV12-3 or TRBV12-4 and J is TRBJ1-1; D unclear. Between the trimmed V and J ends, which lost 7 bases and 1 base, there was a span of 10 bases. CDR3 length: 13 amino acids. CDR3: CASNPTGNTEAFF. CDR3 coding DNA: TGTGCCAGCAACCCGACGGGGAACACTGAAGCTTTCTTT.

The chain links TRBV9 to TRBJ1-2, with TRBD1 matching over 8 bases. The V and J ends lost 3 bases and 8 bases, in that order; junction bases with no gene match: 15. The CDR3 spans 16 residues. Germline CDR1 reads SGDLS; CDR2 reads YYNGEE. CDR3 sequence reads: CASSEGGGRGQGGYTF. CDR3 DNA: TGTGCCAGCAGCGAGGGAGGAGGCAGGGGGCAAGGAGGCTACACCTTC.

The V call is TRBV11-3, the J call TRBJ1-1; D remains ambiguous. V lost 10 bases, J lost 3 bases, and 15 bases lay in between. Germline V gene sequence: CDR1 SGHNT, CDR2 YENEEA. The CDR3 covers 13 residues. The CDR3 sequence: CANLTFRDTEAFF. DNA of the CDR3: TGTGCCAACTTGACCTTTAGGGACACTGAAGCTTTCTTT.

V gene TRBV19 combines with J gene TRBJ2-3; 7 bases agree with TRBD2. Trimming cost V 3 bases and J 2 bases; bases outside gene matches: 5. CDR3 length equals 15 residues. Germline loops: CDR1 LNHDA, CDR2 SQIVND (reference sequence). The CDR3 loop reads CASSMPSGYTDTQYF. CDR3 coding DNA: TGTGCCAGTAGTATGCCTAGCGGATACACAGATACGCAGTATTTT.

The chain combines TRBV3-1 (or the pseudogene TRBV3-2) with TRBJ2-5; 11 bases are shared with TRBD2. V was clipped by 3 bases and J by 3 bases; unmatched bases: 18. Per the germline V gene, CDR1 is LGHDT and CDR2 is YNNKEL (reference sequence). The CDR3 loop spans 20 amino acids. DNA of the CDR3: TGTGCCAGCAGCCACGCCCTAGCGGGAGGAGGTAGAGTAAGGGAAGAGACCCAGTACTTC. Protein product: CASSHALAGGGRVREETQYF.